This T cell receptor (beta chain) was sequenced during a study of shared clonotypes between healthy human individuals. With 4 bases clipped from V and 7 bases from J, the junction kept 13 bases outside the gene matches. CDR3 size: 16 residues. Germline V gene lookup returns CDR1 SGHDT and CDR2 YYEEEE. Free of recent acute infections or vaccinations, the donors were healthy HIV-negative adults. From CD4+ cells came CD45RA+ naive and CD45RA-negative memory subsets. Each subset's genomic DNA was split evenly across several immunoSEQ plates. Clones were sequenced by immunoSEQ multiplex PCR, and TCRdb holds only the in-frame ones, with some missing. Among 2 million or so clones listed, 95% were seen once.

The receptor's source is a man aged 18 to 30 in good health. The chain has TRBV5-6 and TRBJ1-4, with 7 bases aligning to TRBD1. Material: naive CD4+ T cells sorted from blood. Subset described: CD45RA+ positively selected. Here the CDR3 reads CASSLLGGAGGEKLFF. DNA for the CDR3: TGTGCCAGCAGCCTGCTTGGAGGGGCAGGGGGTGAAAAACTGTTTTTT.